This T cell receptor (beta chain) appears in the sequencing data of a study of T cell changes during pregnancy in multiple sclerosis (dated by TCRdb to the late 2010s). Regarding the research as a whole: The study looked at changes in the T cell repertoire across pregnancy in women with multiple sclerosis.

As for this clone: The antigen it binds to is not known. No much larger clone exists at a distance of one base, and base qualities are not known.

The library was obtained by the immunoSEQ multiplex PCR assay. TCRdb took this table from immuneACCESS and kept in-frame rearrangements with V and J called. Such tables lack part of the clones; where checked against another copy, unresolved V genes explain under half of the gap, and the rest is unexplained. The sample table contains over 30,000 clones; only one count was recorded for around 93% of them. The ten largest clones add up to more than 0.35% of the sample. Material: CD4+ T cells from peripheral blood mononuclear cells, obtained after pregnancy. This TCR was recovered from a female donor with multiple sclerosis, enrolled in a pregnancy study.

The CDR3 sequence is CSVQSRGNYGYTF. The nucleotide sequence reads as follows: TGCAGCGTTCAATCGCGGGGTAACTATGGCTACACCTTC. The chain joins TRBV29-1 to TRBJ1-2, with no confident D gene call. Including cysteine and phenylalanine, the CDR3 has 13 amino acids. This entry keeps only the CDR3 DNA: 39 bases, framed from base 1. V was cut back by 5 bases and J by 1 base, leaving a gap of 11 bases between them. Per the germline V gene, SQVTM is the CDR1 and ANQGSEA is the CDR2.